One T cell receptor beta chain is described in this entry. Its antigen is currently unknown. The diagnostic workup employed clinical symptoms, serum thyroxine, TRAb, thyroid ultrasound and orbital computed tomography. This specimen belongs to a study of Graves' ophthalmopathy and Graves' hyperthyroidism. Broader study findings: The model achieved roughly 66% sensitivity and roughly 72% specificity for ophthalmopathy progression. The blood repertoire also included most expanded thyroid clonotypes above 0.001 frequency.

The CDR3 is 13 residues long. The V end was cut by 3 bases, the J end by 4 bases, with 12 bases between. CDR1 is SQVTM and CDR2 is ANQGSEA in the germline V gene. The authors amplified TCR beta CDR3 regions, and they did so from RNA transcripts for repertoire sequencing. First-round RT-PCR employed HTBI primers, with a second-round multiplex PCR after it. TCRdb processed the multiplex PCR reads anew with MiXCR; each CDR3 protein has one entry. The data show around 400,000 distinct CDR3 sequences, under 25% seen once. Sequencing input: peripheral blood. The sequence was obtained from a woman under 30 with stable Graves' hyperthyroidism. The chain has TRBV29-1 and TRBJ2-5; no clear D. This chain's CDR3 is CSVEGGNPETQYF. DNA of the CDR3: TGCAGCGTTGAGGGCGGCAACCCAGAGACCCAGTACTTC. The variable domain in full, completed from reference TRBV29-1 and TRBJ2-5, reads SAVISQKPSRDICQRGTSLTIQCQVDSQVTMMFWYRQQPGQSLTLIATANQGSEATYESGFVIDKFPISRPNLTFSTLTVSNMSPEDSSIYLCSVEGGNPETQYFGPGTRLLVL.